This passage covers 14 T cell receptor beta chains from one sample sequenced in a study of T cell repertoires in aging, cancer and after chemotherapy. Rearranged V-D-J TRB sequences were amplified with a mixed TRB-A/B primer pool. TCRdb used MiXCR to reprocess the multiplex PCR reads, holding one entry per CDR3 protein. The sample lists 7,500 or so distinct CDR3 sequences, 40% seen once, with just under 15% in the top ten. The template was genomic DNA from peripheral blood, not RNA. Sequences were obtained from blood. All receptors derive from a human donor in good health.

This clonotype is a singleton in its sample. V usage is TRBV4-1 and J usage is TRBJ2-3; TRBD1 is a possible D gene (6 bases). The germline V gene has CDR1 MGHRA and CDR2 YSYEKL. This CDR3 region has 16 residues. Trimming removed 1 base from V and 3 bases from J, with 14 bases in between. CDR3: CASSQGGVGATDTQYF. The CDR3 bases are TGCGCCAGCAGCCAAGGTGGCGTGGGGGCAACAGATACGCAGTATTTT.

CDR3 in amino acids: CASSQHYEQYF. The CDR3 DNA sequence: TGTGCCAGCAGTCAGCACTACGAGCAGTACTTC. This sequence joins TRBV7-9 and TRBJ2-7; D is ambiguous. The length of the CDR3 is 11 residues. The ends were cut back, 6 bases at V and 3 bases at J, with 6 bases in the middle. Germline V gene sequence: CDR1 SEHNR, CDR2 FQNEAQ (reference sequence).

The V gene is TRBV15, the J gene TRBJ2-7; possible D gene TRBD1, 5 bases. Germline V gene lookup returns CDR1 LNHNV and CDR2 YYDKDF (reference sequence). The CDR3 sequence is 15 residues long. The V gene lost 1 base and the J gene lost 5 bases, with 15 bases spanning the gap. The CDR3 sequence: CATSRAGRAVDEQYF. The CDR3 bases are TGTGCCACCAGCAGAGCCGGCAGGGCAGTGGACGAGCAGTACTTC.

The CDR3 bases are TGTGCCAGCAGCCGTTTCGAGAATGAGCAGTTCTTC. Translated: CASSRFENEQFF. This sequence joins TRBV7-9 and TRBJ2-1; D uncertain. The ends were cut back, 5 bases at V and 7 bases at J, with 9 bases in the middle. Germline V lookup: CDR1 SEHNR, CDR2 FQNEAQ (reference sequence). The CDR3 consists of 12 residues.

The gene calls are TRBV12-3 or TRBV12-4 and TRBJ2-2; the match to TRBD1 covers 9 bases. Trimming took 5 bases from V and 4 from J; bases not matched to a gene: 5. The CDR3 loop spans 15 amino acids. The CDR3 protein is CASSERQGGTGELFF. Written as DNA, the CDR3 is TGTGCCAGCAGTGAACGACAGGGGGGCACCGGGGAGCTGTTTTTT.

V and J are TRBV5-4 and TRBJ2-7, with 10 nucleotides matching TRBD1. Germline V gene lookup returns CDR1 SGHNT and CDR2 YYREEE (reference sequence). The V gene end was trimmed by 2 bases and the J gene end by 3 bases; junction bases not matched to a gene: 8. The length of the CDR3 is 16 residues. The CDR3 DNA follows: TGTGCCAGCAGCTTTCAACCGGGACAGGGGAACTACGAGCAGTACTTC. This codes for CASSFQPGQGNYEQYF.

V usage is TRBV19 and J usage is TRBJ2-7; possibly TRBD2 for D (6 bases). Germline CDR1 and CDR2: LNHDA and SQIVND (reference sequence). V was trimmed by 5 bases and J by 5 bases, leaving 16 bases between them. The length of the CDR3 is 14 residues. CDR3 coding DNA: TGTGCCAGTAGTTCCGGAGAGGGAGGCAACGAGCAGTACTTC. Residues: CASSSGEGGNEQYF.

In its sample, this clonotype was seen a few times. The chain employs TRBV7-2 and TRBJ2-5; D gene uncertain. CDR1 is SGHTA, CDR2 FQGNSA, per germline. The CDR3 is made up of 12 amino acids. V was pared by 5 bases and J by 9 bases, with 13 bases between. CDR3 DNA sequence: TGTGCCAGCAGCACCTCCGGTTTTGCCCAGTACTTC. It specifies CASSTSGFAQYF.

This clonotype was recorded a few times. The V gene is TRBV15, the J gene TRBJ2-7; D may be TRBD2 (6 bases). The CDR3 runs to 17 residues. V was shortened by 0 bases and J by 1 base, with 16 bases between the two germline ends. In germline, CDR1 is LNHNV, CDR2 YYDKDF (reference sequence). The CDR3 here is CATSRDQGAGFSYEQYF. CDR3 in DNA: TGTGCCACCAGCAGAGACCAGGGAGCGGGTTTTTCCTACGAGCAGTACTTC.

The V call is TRBV12-3 or TRBV12-4, the J call TRBJ2-5; D remains unclear. This CDR3 has 14 amino acids. CDR3 nucleotide sequence: TGTGCTAGTGCTCACCCCGTCCGGCGGGAGACCCAGTACTTC. Its protein is CASAHPVRRETQYF.

The rearrangement links TRBV7-2 to TRBJ2-2, with 7 bases identical to TRBD1. The germline CDR1 and CDR2 sequences are SGHTA and FQGNSA. The CDR3 is 15 amino acids. The V segment lost 6 bases and the J segment 0 bases; nucleotides outside the gene matches: 4. The CDR3 loop reads CASRGDSSNTGELFF. CDR3 bases: TGTGCCAGCAGAGGGGACAGCTCGAACACCGGGGAGCTGTTTTTT.

V gene TRBV11-2 combines with J gene TRBJ2-3; perhaps TRBD2 as D (6 bases). The length of the CDR3 is 14 residues. CDR1 and CDR2 from the germline V gene are SGHAT and FQNNGV. The V gene lost 4 bases and the J gene lost 0 bases, with 8 bases spanning the gap. The CDR3 sequence: CASSWAGSTDTQYF. CDR3 in DNA: TGTGCCAGCAGCTGGGCGGGGAGCACAGATACGCAGTATTTT. The whole variable domain, remainder taken from reference TRBV11-2 and TRBJ2-3, is EAGVAQSPRYKIIEKRQSVAFWCNPISGHATLYWYQQILGQGPKLLIQFQNNGVVDDSQLPKDRFSAERLKGVDSTLKIQPAKLEDSAVYLCASSWAGSTDTQYFGPGTRLTVL.

The rearrangement joins TRBV28 to TRBJ1-2; 10 bases are a match to TRBD1. CDR1 is MDHEN and CDR2 is SYDVKM in the germline V gene. After removal of 4 bases from V and 8 bases from J, the junction contained 4 bases not matched to a gene. The CDR3 length is 13 residues. CDR3 nucleotide sequence: TGTGCCAGCAGTTCGGGACAGGGGTGGGGCTACACCTTC. Its translation: CASSSGQGWGYTF.

In this sample, this clonotype turned up a few times. The chain links TRBV6-4 to TRBJ2-1; tentative D call: TRBD2 (6 bases). The V and J ends lost 5 bases and 9 bases respectively, with 23 bases between them. The CDR3 contains 16 residues. Germline V CDR1 and CDR2: MRHNA, SNTAGT. The CDR3 DNA is TGTGCCAGCAGTAAGTTGACGGGGGACGCAGTAACTGAGCAGTTCTTC. The encoded protein is CASSKLTGDAVTEQFF.